Following are 22 T cell receptor beta chains from one sample sequenced in a study of post-analysis software for immune sequencing data. Their specific antigens are unknown. Study conclusions and caveats: Relative to controls, patients had about 5 TRBV segments at higher frequency, with TRBV5-6, TRBV5-1 and TRBV20-1 among these.

Prepared TCR beta cDNA libraries contained unique molecular identifiers. In TCRdb, the PCR reads were re-called with MiXCR into one record per CDR3 protein. Of about 770,000 distinct CDR3 sequences in the sample, under 60% were seen once. Specimen: blood. Receptors were obtained from a girl between 5 and 17 years old with multiple sclerosis.

This clonotype was seen only a few times. The V call is TRBV7-9, the J call TRBJ2-1, with D uncertain. The CDR3 sequence is 17 residues long. The germline V gene encodes CDR1 SEHNR and CDR2 FQNEAQ (reference sequence). V dropped 5 bases and J dropped 0 bases, with 17 bases sitting between them. The CDR3, as DNA: TGTGCCAGCAGCCGAAGGCCGGCGTTGAGCTCCTACAATGAGCAGTTCTTC. Its translation: CASSRRPALSSYNEQFF.

V gene TRBV29-1 combines with J gene TRBJ1-2, with unresolved D. CDR3 size: 12 residues. V was cut by 3 bases and J by 4 bases, with 9 bases left in between. The germline CDR1 and CDR2 sequences are SQVTM and ANQGSEA. The CDR3 sequence is CSVDPNTYGYTF. The DNA of the CDR3 is TGCAGCGTTGACCCGAATACCTATGGCTACACCTTC.

The CDR3 loop reads CSAQARSESNEQFF. The CDR3, as DNA: TGCAGTGCCCAAGCGAGAAGCGAAAGTAATGAGCAGTTCTTC. The chain carries TRBV20-1 and TRBJ2-1; no clear D. The CDR3 is 14 residues long. The germline V gene encodes CDR1 DFQATT and CDR2 SNEGSKA (reference sequence). V lost 6 bases, J lost 7 bases, and 19 bases lay in between.

This clonotype was found a few times. This chain uses TRBV20-1 with TRBJ2-5; 9 bases fit TRBD2. J gave up 10 bases and V 2 bases, and 11 bases lay outside the gene matches. CDR1 and CDR2 (germline): DFQATT, SNEGSKA (reference sequence). This CDR3 has 14 amino acids. The CDR3 bases are TGCAGTGCTAGACCTCCGGGACTAGCCCCTCTCCAGTACTTC. Translating gives CSARPPGLAPLQYF.

This clonotype was detected only a few times. The V gene is TRBV10-3, the J gene TRBJ2-1; either TRBD1 or TRBD2 may fit D (5 bases each). Germline CDR1 reads ENHRY; CDR2 reads SYGVKD. The CDR3 loop spans 18 amino acids. V lost 0 bases to trimming and J lost 2 bases, with 17 bases between them. CDR3 sequence reads: CAISESVFGASPYNEQFF. The CDR3 nucleotides are TGTGCCATCAGTGAGTCGGTTTTCGGGGCTAGCCCCTACAATGAGCAGTTCTTC.

The genes are TRBV7-8 and TRBJ1-5; 9 positions agree with TRBD1. There are 20 residues in the CDR3. Per germline, CDR1 SGHVS and CDR2 FQNEAQ. The V and J ends lost 1 base and 3 bases, in that order; junction bases with no gene match: 16. CDR3 amino acids: CASSLVPRQGEGLLNQPQHF. In nucleotides, the CDR3 is TGTGCCAGCAGCTTAGTCCCCAGACAGGGGGAGGGACTCCTCAATCAGCCCCAGCATTTT.

The J gene is TRBJ2-3, the V gene TRBV11-3, with 11 bases lining up with TRBD2. The germline CDR1 and CDR2 sequences are SGHNT and YENEEA. The V and J ends lost 4 bases and 0 bases, in that order; junction bases with no gene match: 6. The CDR3 spans 17 residues. CDR3 protein: CASSSGTSGASTDTQYF. The CDR3 DNA follows: TGTGCCAGCAGCTCGGGGACTAGCGGAGCTAGCACAGATACGCAGTATTTT.

The chain recombines TRBV3-1 with TRBJ2-5; 11 bases line up with TRBD2. With the DNA end fitting TRBJ2-7 better, the J assignment may be wrong. CDR1 and CDR2 (germline): LGHDT, YNNKEL (reference sequence). This CDR3 is 16 amino acids long. This CDR3 reads CASSQLLAGGPYEQYF. DNA for the CDR3: TGTGCCAGCAGCCAACTCTTAGCGGGAGGGCCTTACGAGCAGTACTTC.

In its sample, this clonotype was seen a few times. The chain is built from TRBV6-2 or TRBV6-3 and TRBJ2-3; D is ambiguous. CDR3 length: 13 residues. CDR1 and CDR2 (germline): MNHEY, SVGEGT. Trimming removed 0 bases from V and 5 bases from J, with 6 bases in between. CDR3 region: CASSYSVGDTQYF. CDR3 nucleotides: TGTGCCAGCAGTTACTCAGTAGGAGATACGCAGTATTTT.

This chain links TRBV14 with TRBJ2-1; D unclear. Germline V gives CDR1 SGHDN, CDR2 FVKESK. Trimming took off 7 bases at V and 15 bases at J, with 13 bases between the two ends. This CDR3 has 10 residues. CDR3 DNA: TGTGCCAGCACTCTAGAGTGTTGGTTCTTC. Encoded protein: CASTLECWFF.

The chain has TRBV24-1 and TRBJ2-7, with D perhaps TRBD1 (6 bases). V dropped 4 bases and J dropped 8 bases, with 14 bases sitting between them. Per the germline V gene, CDR1 is KGHDR and CDR2 is SFDVKD. The CDR3 covers 13 residues. The CDR3 DNA reads as TGTGCCACCAGTGACCAGGGGAATCAAAAGCAGTACTTC. It codes for CATSDQGNQKQYF.

A few counts support this clonotype. The gene calls are TRBV28 and TRBJ1-2, with a weak D call TRBD1 (6 bases). Germline V gene data show CDR1 as MDHEN and CDR2 as SYDVKM. V lost 7 bases, J lost 2 bases, and 14 bases lay in between. The CDR3 runs to 14 residues. Written as DNA, the CDR3 is TGTGCCAGCACCTTTGGGGGCCCAAACTATGGCTACACCTTC. Protein sequence: CASTFGGPNYGYTF.

This clonotype was seen a handful of times. The chain employs TRBV29-1 and TRBJ2-5; D perhaps matches TRBD2 (5 bases). Germline V CDR1 and CDR2: SQVTM, ANQGSEA. The CDR3 spans 17 residues. V was pared by 5 bases and J by 2 bases, with 24 bases between. DNA for the CDR3: TGCAGCGTTATCGCAGTACTAGTCCTGTCGAATCAAGAGACCCAGTACTTC. This codes for CSVIAVLVLSNQETQYF. The complete variable domain, with remaining parts taken from reference TRBV29-1 and TRBJ2-5, reads SAVISQKPSRDICQRGTSLTIQCQVDSQVTMMFWYRQQPGQSLTLIATANQGSEATYESGFVIDKFPISRPNLTFSTLTVSNMSPEDSSIYLCSVIAVLVLSNQETQYFGPGTRLLVL.

The chain has TRBV12-3 or TRBV12-4 and TRBJ1-2; D not certain. The V gene lost 6 bases and the J gene lost 8 bases, with 13 bases spanning the gap. The CDR3 covers 12 residues. CDR3 in DNA: TGTGCCAGCAGCCCCCCGGCCGGGGGCTACACCTTC. Translation gives CASSPPAGGYTF.

V usage is TRBV9 and J usage is TRBJ2-3; 11 nucleotides line up with TRBD2. J lost 2 bases, V lost 3 bases, and 5 bases had no gene match. The CDR3 loop spans 16 amino acids. Germline V gene lookup returns CDR1 SGDLS and CDR2 YYNGEE. CDR3 DNA: TGTGCCAGCAGCGCCGGACTAGCGGGTTTCACAGATACGCAGTATTTT. Translation gives CASSAGLAGFTDTQYF.

This rearrangement joins TRBV25-1 to TRBJ1-4, with 10 nucleotides matching TRBD1. The V gene end was trimmed by 2 bases and the J gene end by 6 bases; junction bases not matched to a gene: 3. Germline V gene data show CDR1 as MGHDK and CDR2 as SYGVNS. The CDR3 sequence is 15 residues long. The CDR3 sequence is CASSEPGQGYEKLFF. The CDR3 coding sequence is TGTGCCAGCAGTGAACCGGGACAGGGGTATGAAAAACTGTTTTTT.

The chain carries TRBV7-9 and TRBJ2-5; possibly TRBD1 or TRBD2 for D (6 bases each). The germline V gene encodes CDR1 SEHNR and CDR2 FQNEAQ (reference sequence). V was clipped by 1 base and J by 4 bases, with 13 bases between them. This CDR3 region has 15 residues. The CDR3 here is CASSLGGGQRETQYF. In DNA, the CDR3 is TGTGCCAGCAGCTTAGGGGGAGGACAGCGAGAGACCCAGTACTTC.

This chain links TRBV6-2 or TRBV6-3 with TRBJ2-4; either TRBD1 or TRBD2 may supply D (5 bases each). Germline assignment: CDR1 MNHEY and CDR2 SVGEGT. V dropped 8 bases and J dropped 9 bases, with 17 bases sitting between them. The CDR3 loop spans 13 amino acids. CDR3 region: CASGTVPLGIQYF. CDR3 DNA: TGTGCCAGCGGGACGGTACCACTGGGCATTCAGTACTTC.

Concerning this clonotype itself: Being one base from a much bigger clone, this may be a read error. The chain carries TRBV12-3 or TRBV12-4 and TRBJ2-7; 9 nucleotides align to TRBD1. This CDR3 contains 14 residues. The V gene end was trimmed by 0 bases and the J gene end by 6 bases; junction bases not matched to a gene: 3. CDR3 sequence reads: CASSLAGQGSEQYF. The CDR3 bases are TGTGCCAGCAGTTTAGCGGGACAGGGCTCCGAGCAGTACTTC.

The gene calls are TRBV5-6 and TRBJ2-1; D unclear. The CDR3 loop spans 14 amino acids. V lost 0 bases, J lost 5 bases, and 9 bases lay in between. Looked up from germline, CDR1 is SGHDT and CDR2 is YYEEEE. The CDR3 DNA follows: TGTGCCAGCAGCTTGGTTGCTACAAACAATGAGCAGTTCTTC. This codes for CASSLVATNNEQFF.

The V and J genes are TRBV2 and TRBJ2-1, with 7 nucleotides matching TRBD1. CDR1 SNHLY and CDR2 FYNNEI come from the germline V gene. CDR3 length: 13 amino acids. V dropped 10 bases and J dropped 6; count of bases not matched to a gene: 9. CDR3 in amino acids: CATENRGTNEQFF. DNA for the CDR3: TGTGCCACCGAGAACAGGGGTACCAATGAGCAGTTCTTC.

Concerning this clonotype: The junction shows a germline mismatch at one end, possibly a read error. J is TRBJ1-2 and V is TRBV5-1; D is uncertain. CDR1 and CDR2 from the germline V gene are SGHRS and YFSETQ. This CDR3 comprises 13 residues. The CDR3 is CASSNTEIYGHTF. The DNA of the CDR3 is TGCGCCAGCAGCAACACAGAGATCTATGGCCACACCTTC.